The source of this T cell receptor beta chain is a study of T cell responses to AZD1222 COVID-19 vaccine listed by TCRdb under 2021. About the full investigation: AZD1222 recipients given second doses at about 4 weeks or at about 12 weeks were pooled, since spike-specific TCR depth and breadth were not found to differ between the two schedules. TCR sequencing was performed for roughly 250 trial participants, of whom some 200 were given two doses of AZD1222 and around 25 were given two doses of MenACWY control vaccine. Trial participants were enrolled by age into subgroups of 18-55, 56-69 and 70-plus years, and about 150, 27 and 61 TCR-sequenced participants, respectively, were included in these subgroups.

The CDR3 regions of human TCRbeta chains were analyzed by immunosequencing. On the study's bioinformatics: TCRs in the repertoires were compared against a reference library of SARS-CoV-2-specific TCRs that had been generated with the MIRA antigen-specificity platform. Breadth was defined as the fraction of unique TCRs that were SARS-CoV-2-associated. Depth was defined as the fraction of total T cells that were SARS-CoV-2-associated. Using the MIRA data, each spike-specific TCR was assigned both to the spike region to which the TCR was reactive and to a CD4 or CD8 class. Log10-transformed breadth and depth values were compared by one-way ANOVA with Sidak's multiple comparisons tests. Entries here come from immuneACCESS through TCRdb and include only in-frame sequences with V and J called. Some clones fail to appear in such tables; in the studies checked, an unresolved V gene covers under half of the shortfall, and the cause of the remainder is unknown. V, J and clone size are taken as reported in that table, and D and trimming were inferred from the DNA itself. The sample data list roughly 120,000 clones, and 88% of these were observed just once. The ten top clones hold about 10% of the sample.

This sample's time point label indicates: baseline before first vaccination. The vaccinee samples were drawn from two UK trials, COV001 and COV002, one of which was a single-blind randomized controlled phase 2/3 trial testing AZD1222 (ChAdOx1 nCoV-19) in healthy adults. For TCRbeta chain sequencing, PBMC samples were collected from trial participants at day 0 and at day 28 after the second dose. Details on this clone: Its antigen target is currently unknown. Base qualities are not at hand, and no much larger clone is one base apart.

What the study reported, not specific to this receptor: The 56-69-year group was small, and its depth increase did not reach significance, likely because of low power. After two AZD1222 doses, spike-specific TCR breadth and depth were significantly higher than at day 0 and than in MenACWY recipients. Epitopes outside the regions mutated in the B.1.351 and B.1.1.7 variants were reportedly recognized by nearly half of the unique spike-specific TCRs. Participants were mostly white British, with more females than males. The authors suggested clonal diversity may have been underestimated. No day 14 peak-response samples were available, so repertoires were characterized only after the peak T cell response. Conclusions about previously exposed vaccinees are limited, since just five or six AZD1222 recipients were seropositive for SARS-CoV-2 at baseline. CD4 TCRs associated with the vaccine covered the entire spike protein, and the dominant responses were in regions 160-218 and 743-854.

CDR1 SEHNR and CDR2 FQNEAQ were looked up in the germline V gene (reference sequence). V drops 3 bases and J drops 0 bases, leaving 9 bases in between. Its CDR3 holds 15 amino acids, cysteine through phenylalanine. The retained sequence is limited to the CDR3, 45 bases, with the frame set at the first base. The receptor was isolated from an adult in good health. This specimen was peripheral blood, taken on day 0 of AZD1222 vaccination. Recombination connected TRBV7-9 to TRBJ2-4, with TRBD1 perhaps the D gene, on 5 matching bases. The CDR3 region has the sequence CASSFDSLAKNIQYF. The DNA sequence is as follows: TGTGCCAGCAGCTTTGACAGCTTAGCCAAAAACATTCAGTACTTC.